The 15 T cell receptor beta chains below come from one sample, sequenced in a study of T cells after yellow fever vaccination. TCRdb passed the 5' RACE reads through MiXCR, listing each CDR3 protein once. The data show 450,000 to 650,000 distinct CDR3 sequences, with roughly 13% seen just once and more than 12% held by the top ten. This specimen was PBMCs, taken on the day of the yellow fever booster vaccination. Source of these receptors: a man aged 25 to 40 who received the YFV17D yellow fever vaccine.

The rearrangement uses TRBV20-1 and TRBJ2-2; TRBD2 might be the D (5 bases). V was trimmed by 0 bases and J by 2 bases, leaving 13 bases between them. Germline values: CDR1 DFQATT, CDR2 SNEGSKA (reference sequence). The CDR3 extends over 16 amino acids. CDR3 coding DNA: TGCAGTGCTAGAGACTTTCTAGCACTAAACACCGGGGAGCTGTTTTTT. This codes for CSARDFLALNTGELFF.

In its sample, this clonotype was seen many times. This chain uses TRBV5-1 with TRBJ2-7; either TRBD1 or TRBD2 may supply D (6 bases each). Per germline, CDR1 SGHRS and CDR2 YFSETQ. The CDR3 is 14 amino acids. Between the trimmed V and J ends, which lost 2 bases and 3 bases, there was a span of 12 bases. CDR3 residues: CASSFGGMSYEQYF. CDR3 coding DNA: TGCGCCAGCAGCTTCGGGGGCATGAGCTACGAGCAGTACTTC.

This clonotype was observed a few times. The rearrangement joins TRBV27 to TRBJ2-3; 7 bases match TRBD2. The CDR3 length is 16 residues. Trimming removed 1 base from V and 6 bases from J; junction bases left unmatched: 10. Per germline, CDR1 MNHEY and CDR2 SMNVEV (reference sequence). The CDR3 reads CASSLFLGGRGDTQYF. The CDR3 DNA sequence: TGTGCCAGCAGTTTATTCCTCGGCGGGCGGGGGGATACGCAGTATTTT.

The chain couples TRBV29-1 to TRBJ2-7, with D perhaps matching TRBD1 or TRBD2 (5 bases each). The ends were cut back, 4 bases at V and 7 bases at J, with 14 bases in the middle. This CDR3 comprises 12 residues. Germline V CDR1 and CDR2: SQVTM, ANQGSEA. CDR3 residues: CSVALGDGEQYF. CDR3 nucleotides: TGCAGCGTTGCTCTGGGGGACGGAGAGCAGTACTTC.

This clonotype was seen just once. The rearrangement uses TRBV28 and TRBJ1-1; D might be TRBD1 (5 bases). Trimming cost V 11 bases and J 2 bases, with 18 bases left between them. The length of the CDR3 is 14 residues. Per germline, CDR1 MDHEN and CDR2 SYDVKM. The DNA for the CDR3 is TGTGCCTTCAGTTTACAGGCTACTAACACTGAAGCTTTCTTT. This codes for CAFSLQATNTEAFF.

The chain couples TRBV5-1 to TRBJ2-3; 8 bases are shared with TRBD2. V trimming: 7 bases; J trimming: 0 bases; junction bases outside the gene matches: 10. The length of the CDR3 is 16 residues. Germline V gene sequence: CDR1 SGHRS, CDR2 YFSETQ. This chain's CDR3 is CASGSGTRASTDTQYF. In nucleotides, the CDR3 is TGCGCCAGCGGCTCCGGGACTAGGGCTAGCACAGATACGCAGTATTTT.

This clonotype was seen more than once but under ten times. The chain couples TRBV29-1 to TRBJ2-1, with 12 bases fitting TRBD2. The CDR3 extends over 15 amino acids. V trimming: 6 bases; J trimming: 6 bases; junction bases outside the gene matches: 9. In germline, CDR1 is SQVTM, CDR2 ANQGSEA. The CDR3 coding sequence is TGCAGCGTAGCCCCCTGGACTAGCGGGACCAATGAGCAGTTCTTC. Translating it yields CSVAPWTSGTNEQFF.

This clonotype has more than one count but fewer than ten. This rearrangement joins TRBV10-3 to TRBJ1-6; TRBD1 matches 8 bases. V shed 0 bases, J shed 7 bases, and the junction held 2 bases outside the gene matches. The CDR3 is made up of 15 amino acids. Per germline, CDR1 ENHRY and CDR2 SYGVKD. CDR3 amino acids: CAISESDRENSPLHF. CDR3 sequence (DNA): TGTGCCATCAGTGAGTCGGACAGGGAGAATTCACCCCTCCACTTT.

This clonotype has just a few counts. V gene TRBV9 combines with J gene TRBJ2-7, with TRBD2 matching over 8 bases. Germline CDR1 reads SGDLS; CDR2 reads YYNGEE. This CDR3 contains 16 residues. J gave up 2 bases and V 4 bases, and 11 bases lay outside the gene matches. The CDR3 region has the DNA TGTGCCAGCAGCCGGACTGCGCTAGCGGGCACCTACGAGCAGTACTTC. It encodes CASSRTALAGTYEQYF.

V is TRBV11-2 and J is TRBJ2-5; 7 bases align to TRBD2. V was pared by 5 bases and J by 2 bases, with 5 bases of the junction left unmatched. Germline CDR1 and CDR2: SGHAT and FQNNGV. The CDR3 is 14 amino acids. This CDR3 reads CASSPSSGQETQYF. The CDR3 DNA reads TGTGCCAGCAGCCCATCTAGCGGACAAGAGACCCAGTACTTC.

This clonotype has only a few counts. This CDR3 reads CASSPGTGGREQYF. The CDR3, as DNA: TGTGCCAGCTCTCCCGGGACAGGGGGCCGCGAGCAGTACTTC. This chain uses TRBV18 with TRBJ2-7; TRBD1 aligns across 12 bases. CDR3 length: 14 residues. The V segment lost 6 bases and the J segment 6 bases; nucleotides outside the gene matches: 6. Germline V gene sequence: CDR1 KGHSH, CDR2 LQKENI.

This chain links TRBV10-3 with TRBJ2-1; the match to TRBD2 covers 10 bases. CDR1 and CDR2 (germline): ENHRY, SYGVKD. Trimming took 3 bases from V and 12 from J; bases not matched to a gene: 5. This CDR3 has 13 amino acids. The CDR3 coding sequence is TGTGCCATCAGTGATACTAGCGGGGACCTGCAGTTCTTC. It codes for CAISDTSGDLQFF.

This clonotype has a handful of counts. The chain carries TRBV20-1 and TRBJ2-3, with 7 bases identical to TRBD2. This CDR3 contains 14 residues. CDR1 and CDR2 (germline): DFQATT, SNEGSKA (reference sequence). Trimming removed 4 bases from V and 0 bases from J; junction bases left unmatched: 4. This chain's CDR3 is CSATLAVSTDTQYF. The CDR3 coding sequence is TGCAGTGCTACCCTAGCGGTTAGCACAGATACGCAGTATTTT.

This clonotype was counted only a few times. V and J are TRBV29-1 and TRBJ1-4; D is undetermined. The germline gives CDR1 SQVTM, CDR2 ANQGSEA. The germline V and J ends were trimmed by 5 bases and 8 bases, with 15 bases remaining between them. The CDR3 runs to 13 residues. The CDR3 coding sequence is TGCAGCGTTAAATCCTCGCGGGGAGAAAAACTGTTTTTT. Residues: CSVKSSRGEKLFF.

The rearrangement uses TRBV7-9 and TRBJ2-7; TRBD1 aligns across 9 bases. Per germline, CDR1 SEHNR and CDR2 FQNEAQ (reference sequence). With V trimmed by 3 bases and J by 3 bases, 3 bases remained unmatched. This CDR3 spans 14 amino acids. For the CDR3, the DNA is TGTGCCAGCAGCTTCCCGGACAGGGGCTACGAGCAGTACTTC. The encoded protein is CASSFPDRGYEQYF. Full variable domain (rest looked up from reference TRBV7-9 and TRBJ2-7): DTGVSQNPRHKITKRGQNVTFRCDPISEHNRLYWYRQTLGQGPEFLTYFQNEAQLEKSRLLSDRFSAERPKGSFSTLEIQRTEQGDSAMYLCASSFPDRGYEQYFGPGTRLTVT.